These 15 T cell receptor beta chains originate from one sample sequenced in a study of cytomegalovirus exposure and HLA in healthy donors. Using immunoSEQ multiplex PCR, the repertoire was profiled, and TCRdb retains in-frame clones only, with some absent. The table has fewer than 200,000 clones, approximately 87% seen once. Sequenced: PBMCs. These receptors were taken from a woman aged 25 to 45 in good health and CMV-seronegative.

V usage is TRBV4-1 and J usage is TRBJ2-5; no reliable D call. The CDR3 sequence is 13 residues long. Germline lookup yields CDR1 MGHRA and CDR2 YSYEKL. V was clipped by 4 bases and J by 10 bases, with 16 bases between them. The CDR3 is CASSPPGPGDQYF. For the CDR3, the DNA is TGCGCCAGCAGCCCGCCAGGTCCAGGTGACCAGTACTTC.

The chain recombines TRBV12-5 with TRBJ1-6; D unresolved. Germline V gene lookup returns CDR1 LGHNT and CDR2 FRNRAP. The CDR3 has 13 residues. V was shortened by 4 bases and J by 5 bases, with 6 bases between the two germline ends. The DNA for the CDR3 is TGTGCTAGTGGTTCGCGGGATAATTCACCCCTCCACTTT. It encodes CASGSRDNSPLHF.

CDR3: CASSRLQGRTEAFF. DNA for the CDR3: TGTGCCAGTAGTAGGTTACAGGGAAGGACTGAAGCTTTCTTT. The chain carries TRBV19 and TRBJ1-1, with D perhaps matching TRBD1 (6 bases). Germline V gene data show CDR1 as LNHDA and CDR2 as SQIVND (reference sequence). The CDR3 consists of 14 residues. V was clipped by 4 bases and J by 5 bases, with 14 bases between them.

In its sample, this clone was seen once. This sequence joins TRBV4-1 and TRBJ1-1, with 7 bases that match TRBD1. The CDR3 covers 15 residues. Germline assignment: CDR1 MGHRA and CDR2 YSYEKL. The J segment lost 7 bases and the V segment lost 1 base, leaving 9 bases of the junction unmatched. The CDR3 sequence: CASSQVTGTDLEAFF. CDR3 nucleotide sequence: TGCGCCAGCAGCCAAGTAACCGGGACAGACCTTGAAGCTTTCTTT.

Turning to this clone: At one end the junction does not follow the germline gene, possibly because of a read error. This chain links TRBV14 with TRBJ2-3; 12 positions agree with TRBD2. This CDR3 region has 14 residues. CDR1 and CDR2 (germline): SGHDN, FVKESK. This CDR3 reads CASSQVTSGGPMHF. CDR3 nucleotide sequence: TGTGCCAGCAGCCAAGTGACTAGCGGGGGCCCAATGCATTTT.

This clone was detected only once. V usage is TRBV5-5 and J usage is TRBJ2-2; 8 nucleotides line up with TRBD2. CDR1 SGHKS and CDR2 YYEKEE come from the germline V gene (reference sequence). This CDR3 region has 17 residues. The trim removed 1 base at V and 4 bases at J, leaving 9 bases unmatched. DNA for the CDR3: TGTGCCAGCAGCTTGTTAGCCGGGAGGGACGCCACCGGGGAGCTGTTTTTT. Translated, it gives CASSLLAGRDATGELFF.

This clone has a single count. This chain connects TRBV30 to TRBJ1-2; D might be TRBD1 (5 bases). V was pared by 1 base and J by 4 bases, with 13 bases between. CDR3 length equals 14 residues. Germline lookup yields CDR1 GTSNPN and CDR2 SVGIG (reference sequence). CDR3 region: CAWSAGGTPYGYTF. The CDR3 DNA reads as TGTGCCTGGAGTGCGGGCGGGACGCCCTATGGCTACACCTTC.

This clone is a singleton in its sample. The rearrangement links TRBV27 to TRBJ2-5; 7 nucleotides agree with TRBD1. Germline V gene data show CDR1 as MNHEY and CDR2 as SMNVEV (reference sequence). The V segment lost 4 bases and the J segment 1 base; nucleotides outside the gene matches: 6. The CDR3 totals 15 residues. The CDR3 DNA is TGTGCCAGCAGTTCGACAGGGTATCGCCAAGAGACCCAGTACTTC. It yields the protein CASSSTGYRQETQYF.

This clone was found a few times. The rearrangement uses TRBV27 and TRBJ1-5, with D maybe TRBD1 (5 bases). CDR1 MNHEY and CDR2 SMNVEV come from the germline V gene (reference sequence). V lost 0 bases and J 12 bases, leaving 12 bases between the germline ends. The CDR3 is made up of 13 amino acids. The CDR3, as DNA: TGTGCCAGCAGTTTATCTATTCCGGGGGACCAGCATTTT. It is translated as CASSLSIPGDQHF.

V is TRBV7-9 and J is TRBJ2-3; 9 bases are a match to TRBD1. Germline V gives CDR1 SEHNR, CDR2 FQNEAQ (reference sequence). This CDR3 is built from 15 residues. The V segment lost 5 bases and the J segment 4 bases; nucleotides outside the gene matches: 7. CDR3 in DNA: TGTGCCAGCAGCCAACAGGGGGCGCGCGCAGATACGCAGTATTTT. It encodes CASSQQGARADTQYF.

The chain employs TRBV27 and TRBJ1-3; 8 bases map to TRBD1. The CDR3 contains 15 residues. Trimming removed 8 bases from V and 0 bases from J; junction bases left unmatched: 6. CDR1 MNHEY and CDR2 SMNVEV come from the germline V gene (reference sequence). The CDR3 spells CASVPTGGSGNTIYF. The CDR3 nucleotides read TGTGCCAGCGTCCCAACAGGGGGCTCTGGAAACACCATATATTTT.

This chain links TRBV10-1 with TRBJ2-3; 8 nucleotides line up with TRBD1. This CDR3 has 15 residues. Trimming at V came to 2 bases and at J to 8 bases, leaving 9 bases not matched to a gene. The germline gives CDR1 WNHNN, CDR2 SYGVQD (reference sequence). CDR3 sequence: CASSEPPTGGTTQYF. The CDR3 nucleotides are TGCGCCAGCAGTGAGCCTCCTACAGGGGGAACTACGCAGTATTTT.

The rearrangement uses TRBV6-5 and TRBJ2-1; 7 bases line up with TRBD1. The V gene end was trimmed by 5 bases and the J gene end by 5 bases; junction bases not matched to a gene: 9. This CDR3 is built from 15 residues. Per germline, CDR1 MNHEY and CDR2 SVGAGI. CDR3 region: CASSGQVSNNNEQFF. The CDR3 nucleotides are TGTGCCAGCAGTGGACAGGTCAGCAACAACAATGAGCAGTTCTTC.

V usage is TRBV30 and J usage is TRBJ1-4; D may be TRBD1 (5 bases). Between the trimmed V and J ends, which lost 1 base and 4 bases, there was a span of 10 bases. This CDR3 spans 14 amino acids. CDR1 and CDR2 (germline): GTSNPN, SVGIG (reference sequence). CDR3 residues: CAWSAGGNNEKLFF. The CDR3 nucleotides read TGTGCCTGGAGTGCGGGGGGTAATAATGAAAAACTGTTTTTT.

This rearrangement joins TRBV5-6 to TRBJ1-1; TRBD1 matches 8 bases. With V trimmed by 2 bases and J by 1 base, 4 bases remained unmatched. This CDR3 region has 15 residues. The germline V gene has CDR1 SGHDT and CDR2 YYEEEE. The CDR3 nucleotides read TGTGCCAGCAGCTTATCCGGGACAGGGAACACTGAAGCTTTCTTT. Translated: CASSLSGTGNTEAFF.